These 23 T cell receptor beta chains came from one sample sequenced in a study of lymphopenia after photon versus proton radiotherapy. Produced via immunoSEQ multiplex PCR; TCRdb's table is partial and in-frame only. The sample comprises 40,000 to 55,000 clones, roughly 90% of which are singletons, and about a sixth rests with the top ten. Source: peripheral blood, taken from a patient treated with photon-based radiotherapy. Receptors were obtained from a woman in her thirties or forties with cholangiocarcinoma.

The rearrangement links TRBV30 to TRBJ2-1, with a tentative D call TRBD2 (5 bases). The germline gives CDR1 GTSNPN, CDR2 SVGIG (reference sequence). Trimming left V 2 bases short and J 10 bases short, with 9 bases between. The CDR3 covers 11 residues. The CDR3 DNA reads TGTGCCTGGAGTAGCGGTCCCGAGCAGTTCTTC. This sequence encodes CAWSSGPEQFF.

The CDR3 DNA sequence: TGCAGCGCTGGCGGACGTGGAGTGTCTAATGAAAAACTGTTTTTT. Protein: CSAGGRGVSNEKLFF. The chain couples TRBV29-1 to TRBJ1-4, with D unclear. Germline assignment: CDR1 SQVTM and CDR2 ANQGSEA. Trimming pared 7 bases from V and 3 bases from J, leaving 18 bases between. The CDR3 sequence is 15 residues long.

V and J are TRBV7-2 and TRBJ2-5; D is unclear. Germline V lookup: CDR1 SGHTA, CDR2 FQGNSA. V lost 4 bases to trimming and J lost 3 bases, with 18 bases between them. The CDR3 extends over 16 amino acids. This CDR3 is CASSSFSGFGEETQYF. The CDR3 DNA reads as TGTGCCAGCAGCTCCTTTTCCGGTTTTGGAGAAGAGACCCAGTACTTC.

The CDR3 nucleotides read TGTGCCAGCAGCCGGACTAGCGGGGCCGGGTACGAGCAGTACTTC. It codes for CASSRTSGAGYEQYF. The chain recombines TRBV7-2 with TRBJ2-7; 12 nucleotides match TRBD2. J was trimmed by 4 bases and V by 5 bases; bases with no gene match: 6. Per germline, CDR1 SGHTA and CDR2 FQGNSA. CDR3 length equals 15 residues.

The V call is TRBV30, the J call TRBJ1-2, with 10 nucleotides matching TRBD1. The CDR3 consists of 14 residues. J was trimmed by 5 bases and V by 5 bases; bases with no gene match: 8. Germline assignment: CDR1 GTSNPN and CDR2 SVGIG (reference sequence). The CDR3 loop is CAWVRQGAQYGYTF. The CDR3 DNA reads TGTGCCTGGGTGAGACAGGGGGCTCAGTATGGCTACACCTTC.

This chain uses TRBV30 with TRBJ1-5; D gene ambiguous. V lost 1 base to trimming and J lost 5 bases, with 9 bases between them. Per germline, CDR1 GTSNPN and CDR2 SVGIG (reference sequence). CDR3 size: 13 residues. The CDR3 protein is CAWSAGRDQPQHF. In nucleotides, the CDR3 is TGTGCCTGGAGTGCTGGTCGAGATCAGCCCCAGCATTTT.

This chain joins TRBV19 and TRBJ2-2; D perhaps matches TRBD1 (6 bases). CDR3 size: 17 residues. Trimming shortened V by 5 bases and J by 2 bases, and 18 bases separated the two germline ends. The germline gives CDR1 LNHDA, CDR2 SQIVND (reference sequence). DNA of the CDR3: TGTGCCAGTAGTCCTCGGGACACGGTTGGAAACACCGGGGAGCTGTTTTTT. It is translated as CASSPRDTVGNTGELFF.

The chain combines TRBV7-9 with TRBJ1-3, with no clear D. This CDR3 is built from 15 residues. CDR1 and CDR2 from the germline V gene are SEHNR and FQNEAQ (reference sequence). V lost 1 base to trimming and J lost 6 bases, with 13 bases between them. DNA of the CDR3: TGTGCCAGCAGCTTAGTAGGAGGACCCCTAAACACCATATATTTT. It is translated as CASSLVGGPLNTIYF. Using reference TRBV7-9 and TRBJ1-3 for the parts outside the CDR3, the full variable domain is DTGVSQNPRHKITKRGQNVTFRCDPISEHNRLYWYRQTLGQGPEFLTYFQNEAQLEKSRLLSDRFSAERPKGSFSTLEIQRTEQGDSAMYLCASSLVGGPLNTIYFGEGSWLTVV.

The chain has TRBV6-6 and TRBJ1-1; D possibly corresponds to TRBD1 (6 bases). CDR3 length: 14 amino acids. CDR1 and CDR2 from the germline V gene are MNHNY and SVGAGI (reference sequence). The V gene lost 5 bases and the J gene lost 5 bases, with 15 bases spanning the gap. DNA for the CDR3: TGTGCCAGCAGTGGCAGGGGAGGAGGTACTGAAGCTTTCTTT. Translating gives CASSGRGGGTEAFF.

The gene calls are TRBV5-5 and TRBJ1-1; D uncertain. Germline V CDR1 and CDR2: SGHKS, YYEKEE (reference sequence). The CDR3 spans 15 residues. Trimming stripped 2 bases from V and 4 bases from J, with 15 bases between. This CDR3 reads CASSFRDGSTTEAFF. The CDR3 DNA is TGTGCCAGCAGCTTCCGTGACGGCTCAACCACTGAAGCTTTCTTT. Full variable domain (missing parts from reference TRBV5-5 and TRBJ1-1): DAGVTQSPTHLIKTRGQQVTLRCSPISGHKSVSWYQQVLGQGPQFIFQYYEKEERGRGNFPDRFSARQFPNYSSELNVNALLLGDSALYLCASSFRDGSTTEAFFGQGTRLTVV.

The chain carries TRBV7-3 and TRBJ2-1; 8 positions agree with TRBD2. The V and J ends lost 5 bases and 1 base, in that order; junction bases with no gene match: 4. Germline CDR1 is SGHTA and CDR2 is FQGTGA. The CDR3 length is 15 residues. CDR3 sequence: CASSPGGGSYNEQFF. CDR3 in DNA: TGTGCCAGCAGCCCCGGGGGGGGATCCTACAATGAGCAGTTCTTC.

This clone appeared once. The chain has TRBV19 and TRBJ2-7; TRBD1 might be the D (6 bases). This CDR3 is 13 amino acids long. Per germline, CDR1 LNHDA and CDR2 SQIVND (reference sequence). With 6 bases removed from V and 4 bases from J, the gap between germline ends came to 13 bases. DNA of the CDR3: TGTGCCAGTAGGATCACAGGGAGTTACGAGCAGTACTTC. Translation: CASRITGSYEQYF.

This chain links TRBV7-8 with TRBJ2-1; TRBD2 agrees at 11 bases. CDR1 and CDR2 (germline): SGHVS, FQNEAQ. The CDR3 spans 15 residues. With 5 bases clipped from V and 5 bases from J, the junction kept 5 bases outside the gene matches. CDR3 bases: TGTGCCAGCAGCCCCGGGACTAGCGGAAACAATGAGCAGTTCTTC. Its translation: CASSPGTSGNNEQFF.

This chain links TRBV9 with TRBJ2-7; D is perhaps TRBD2 (5 bases). Per germline, CDR1 SGDLS and CDR2 YYNGEE. V was cut by 7 bases and J by 5 bases, with 22 bases left in between. This CDR3 contains 15 residues. Written as DNA, the CDR3 is TGTGCCAGCGCCGAGGGCCCAACGGGCGGGCACGAGCAGTACTTC. It codes for CASAEGPTGGHEQYF.

CDR3 coding DNA: TGTGCCAGCAGTGTAGGCGGGCCCTACGAGCAGTACTTC. Protein: CASSVGGPYEQYF. The chain carries TRBV2 and TRBJ2-7, with a possible D match to TRBD2 (5 bases). The V gene's germline CDR1 is SNHLY and CDR2 FYNNEI. The CDR3 has 13 residues. V dropped 4 bases and J dropped 2 bases, with 9 bases sitting between them.

The chain links TRBV21-1 to TRBJ2-3; TRBD2 is the table's D call, not checked against the DNA. TRBV21-1 is reported as a pseudogene. The CDR3 sequence is 16 residues long. CDR3 bases: TGTGCCAGCAGCTCAGTCTGGGGGGTCCTCACAGATACGCAGTATTTT. It codes for CASSSVWGVLTDTQYF.

The V call is TRBV15, the J call TRBJ2-5; the D is unclear. The germline CDR1 and CDR2 sequences are LNHNV and YYDKDF (reference sequence). Trimming cost V 3 bases and J 1 base, with 9 bases left between them. CDR3 length: 14 amino acids. CDR3 sequence reads: CATSRVMTQETQYF. The CDR3 nucleotides read TGTGCCACCAGCAGGGTCATGACCCAAGAGACCCAGTACTTC.

This rearrangement joins TRBV6-1 to TRBJ1-5; 7 nucleotides line up with TRBD1. J was trimmed by 1 base and V by 6 bases; bases with no gene match: 6. The germline V gene has CDR1 MNHNS and CDR2 SASEGT. This CDR3 is built from 15 residues. CDR3 DNA: TGTGCCAGCAGGGCCAGGGGGATCAGCAATCAGCCCCAGCATTTT. Its translation: CASRARGISNQPQHF.

The chain has TRBV5-1 and TRBJ2-2; D is ambiguous. Deletions cut 1 base from V and 5 bases from J, with 12 bases between. In germline, CDR1 is SGHRS, CDR2 YFSETQ. The CDR3 has 15 residues. DNA of the CDR3: TGCGCCAGCAGCTTGTTCCCCTCGGAGACCGGGGAGCTGTTTTTT. It translates to CASSLFPSETGELFF.

V usage is TRBV28 and J usage is TRBJ1-1; D unclear. The V and J ends lost 7 bases and 6 bases respectively, with 18 bases between them. The CDR3 contains 14 residues. The germline V gene encodes CDR1 MDHEN and CDR2 SYDVKM. In DNA form, the CDR3 reads TGTGCCAGCACCCTTCCCGGAAGGGATGCTGAAGCTTTCTTT. Protein product: CASTLPGRDAEAFF.

The chain has TRBV6-5 and TRBJ1-4, with D uncertain. Germline V gene sequence: CDR1 MNHEY, CDR2 SVGAGI. The CDR3 covers 15 residues. V dropped 6 bases and J dropped 7 bases, with 18 bases sitting between them. The CDR3 here is CASSSPQPGSEKLFF. The CDR3 nucleotides are TGTGCCAGCAGCTCCCCCCAACCCGGTAGTGAAAAACTGTTTTTT.

Here the CDR3 DNA reads TGTGCCAGTTCCCCGGGTTTGATGAACACTGAAGCTTTCTTT. Encoded protein: CASSPGLMNTEAFF. The chain combines TRBV2 with TRBJ1-1, with D unclear. V was pared by 9 bases and J by 0 bases, with 14 bases between. Germline V gene data show CDR1 as SNHLY and CDR2 as FYNNEI. This CDR3 has 14 amino acids.

The V and J genes are TRBV30 and TRBJ2-2, with 10 positions matching TRBD1. V lost 4 bases, J lost 5 bases, and 4 bases stayed unmatched. Germline V gene data show CDR1 as GTSNPN and CDR2 as SVGIG (reference sequence). CDR3 size: 14 residues. The CDR3 is CAWKQGQGTGELFF. In DNA form, the CDR3 reads TGTGCCTGGAAGCAGGGACAGGGGACCGGGGAGCTGTTTTTT.